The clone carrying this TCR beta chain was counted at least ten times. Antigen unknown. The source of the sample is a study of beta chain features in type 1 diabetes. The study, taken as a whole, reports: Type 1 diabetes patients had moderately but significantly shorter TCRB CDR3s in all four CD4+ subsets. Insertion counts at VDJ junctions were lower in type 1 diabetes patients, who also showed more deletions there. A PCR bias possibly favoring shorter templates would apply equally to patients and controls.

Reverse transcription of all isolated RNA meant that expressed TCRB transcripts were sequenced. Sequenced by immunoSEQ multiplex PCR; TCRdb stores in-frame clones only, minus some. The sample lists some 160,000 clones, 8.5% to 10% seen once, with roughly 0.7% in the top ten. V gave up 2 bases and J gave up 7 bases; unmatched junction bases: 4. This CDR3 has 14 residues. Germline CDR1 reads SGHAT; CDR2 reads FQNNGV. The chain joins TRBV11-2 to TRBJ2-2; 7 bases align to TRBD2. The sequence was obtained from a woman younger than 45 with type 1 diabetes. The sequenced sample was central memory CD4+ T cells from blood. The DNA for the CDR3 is TGTGCCAGCAGCTTATGGCGGGAGTTCGGGGAGCTGTTTTTT. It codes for CASSLWREFGELFF.